One sample yielded the 24 T cell receptor beta chains listed below, sequenced in a study of patients and donors after allogeneic stem cell transplantation. Each CDR3 protein is one row after TCRdb ran MiXCR on the RT-PCR reads. The sample records tens of thousands of distinct CDR3 sequences, 26% being singletons. Material: blood, either unsorted or a sorted T cell fraction (not recorded which). The source is a human donor who was either an allogeneic HSCT recipient or a stem cell or donor lymphocyte infusion donor (not recorded which). It is not recorded whose cells these are; they may come from a transplant donor.

This clonotype was detected only once. J is TRBJ2-3 and V is TRBV28; D call uncertain. The V end was cut by 4 bases, the J end by 7 bases, with 12 bases between. Germline CDR1 is MDHEN and CDR2 is SYDVKM. There are 13 residues in the CDR3. The DNA of the CDR3 is TGTGCCAGCAGTTGGGTGTTGACAAATACGCAGTATTTT. Translation: CASSWVLTNTQYF.

This clonotype came up a few times. The chain joins TRBV12-3 or TRBV12-4 to TRBJ1-4, with TRBD1 identical over 7 bases. J lost 0 bases, V lost 5 bases, and 3 bases had no gene match. The CDR3 is made up of 15 amino acids. This CDR3 reads CASSRQGATNEKLFF. The CDR3 DNA reads as TGTGCCAGCAGTAGACAGGGTGCAACTAATGAAAAACTGTTTTTT.

The V and J genes are TRBV5-1 and TRBJ2-2, with 7 positions matching TRBD1. Germline CDR1 reads SGHRS; CDR2 reads YFSETQ. The V segment lost 4 bases and the J segment 0 bases; nucleotides outside the gene matches: 3. This CDR3 region has 15 residues. The CDR3 bases are TGCGCCAGCAGCCCGGGACAGTCGAACACCGGGGAGCTGTTTTTT. Its translation: CASSPGQSNTGELFF.

This sequence joins TRBV7-8 and TRBJ1-3; D unclear. Germline assignment: CDR1 SGHVS and CDR2 FQNEAQ. V dropped 2 bases and J dropped 2 bases, with 7 bases sitting between them. This CDR3 comprises 14 residues. CDR3 nucleotides: TGTGCCAGCAGCTTAAACCCAGCTGGAAACACCATATATTTT. Its protein product is CASSLNPAGNTIYF.

V and J are TRBV6-1 and TRBJ2-2; TRBD1 matches at 10 bases. The V gene's germline CDR1 is MNHNS and CDR2 SASEGT. The CDR3 spans 16 residues. V trimming: 6 bases; J trimming: 2 bases; junction bases outside the gene matches: 6. The CDR3 DNA follows: TGTGCCAGCAGACCCCGACAGGGGGCTAACACCGGGGAGCTGTTTTTT. It specifies CASRPRQGANTGELFF.

V and J are TRBV7-2 and TRBJ2-3; 8 bases align to TRBD1. With 4 bases clipped from V and 3 bases from J, the junction kept 6 bases outside the gene matches. The CDR3 spans 15 residues. The V gene's germline CDR1 is SGHTA and CDR2 FQGNSA. CDR3 DNA: TGTGCCAGCAGCTGGGACAGGACCTCTACAGATACGCAGTATTTT. Encoded protein: CASSWDRTSTDTQYF.

In this sample, this clonotype turned up many times. This rearrangement joins TRBV29-1 to TRBJ1-1, with D hard to call. This CDR3 spans 13 amino acids. Germline CDR1 and CDR2: SQVTM and ANQGSEA. The ends were cut back, 1 base at V and 7 bases at J, with 13 bases in the middle. Here the CDR3 DNA reads TGCAGCGTTGAAGCCTTGGGGTACGGTGAAGCTTTCTTT. Protein product: CSVEALGYGEAFF. The full variable domain, completed using reference TRBV29-1 and TRBJ1-1, is SAVISQKPSRDICQRGTSLTIQCQVDSQVTMMFWYRQQPGQSLTLIATANQGSEATYESGFVIDKFPISRPNLTFSTLTVSNMSPEDSSIYLCSVEALGYGEAFFGQGTRLTVV.

The V gene is TRBV18, the J gene TRBJ1-2; D is uncertain. There are 12 residues in the CDR3. Germline lookup yields CDR1 KGHSH and CDR2 LQKENI. V was clipped by 3 bases and J by 10 bases, with 12 bases between them. DNA of the CDR3: TGTGCCAGCTCACCGGTGCTCTCGGACTACACCTTC. This codes for CASSPVLSDYTF.

This clonotype was recorded a few times. Its ends do not fully match the called genes, so a read error is possible. The V and J genes are TRBV12-3 or TRBV12-4 and TRBJ2-5, with a tentative D call TRBD2 (5 bases). This CDR3 contains 12 residues. The CDR3, as DNA: TGTGCCAGCAGCTACCAAGGATTCGGGGAGAACTTC. Translation: CASSYQGFGENF.

As regards this clonotype: Given a much more abundant clone one base away, this may be a read error. The chain carries TRBV14 and TRBJ1-3, with D unresolved. This CDR3 is built from 16 residues. The germline V gene encodes CDR1 SGHDN and CDR2 FVKESK. The CDR3 nucleotides read TGTGCCAGCAGCCAATCGTGGGGTCTTACTGGAAACACCGTATATTTT. It specifies CASSQSWGLTGNTVYF.

J is TRBJ2-4 and V is TRBV6-5; the D gene is possibly TRBD2 (6 bases). Germline CDR1 MNHEY, CDR2 SVGAGI. Trimming stripped 5 bases from V and 6 bases from J, with 8 bases between. The CDR3 is made up of 12 amino acids. The CDR3 loop reads CASSPRGNIQYF. The CDR3 coding sequence is TGTGCCAGCAGTCCGCGGGGAAACATTCAGTACTTC.

This clonotype was recorded a few times. The rearrangement links TRBV7-2 to TRBJ1-4; D is ambiguous. CDR3 size: 17 residues. V was trimmed by 2 bases and J by 5 bases, leaving 18 bases between them. Germline CDR1 is SGHTA and CDR2 is FQGNSA. CDR3 nucleotides: TGTGCCAGCAGCTTACTTTTCGGACGGGTGGGAAATGAAAAACTGTTTTTT. Protein sequence: CASSLLFGRVGNEKLFF. Together with reference TRBV7-2 and TRBJ1-4, the CDR3 gives the full variable domain: GAGVSQSPSNKVTEKGKDVELRCDPISGHTALYWYRQSLGQGLEFLIYFQGNSAPDKSGLPSDRFSAERTGGSVSTLTIQRTQQEDSAVYLCASSLLFGRVGNEKLFFGSGTQLSVL.

The chain couples TRBV9 to TRBJ1-3; no clear D. CDR3 length: 12 residues. Trimming stripped 2 bases from V and 4 bases from J, with 4 bases between. CDR1 is SGDLS and CDR2 is YYNGEE in the germline V gene. The CDR3 sequence is CASSVYGNTIYF. The CDR3 region has the DNA TGTGCCAGCAGCGTGTACGGAAACACCATATATTTT.

Regarding this clonotype: Since no conserved phenylalanine or tryptophan closes the CDR3, a read error is the likely cause. The chain carries TRBV7-6 and TRBJ1-1; 7 bases map to TRBD1. Germline CDR1 and CDR2: SGHVS and FNYEAQ. After removal of 2 bases from V and 4 bases from J, the junction contained 7 bases not matched to a gene. The CDR3 loop spans 15 amino acids. The CDR3 region has the DNA TGTGCCAGCAGCTTATGGACAGGTAGTCTCACTGAAGCTTTCTTG. Its translation is CASSLWTGSLTEAFL.

The chain uses TRBV25-1 and TRBJ1-1, with a tentative D call TRBD1 (6 bases). This CDR3 is built from 17 residues. V was trimmed by 5 bases and J by 0 bases, leaving 19 bases between them. Looked up from germline, CDR1 is MGHDK and CDR2 is SYGVNS. The chain's CDR3 is CASSKIQGPLLNTEAFF. The CDR3 DNA reads TGTGCCAGCAGTAAAATTCAGGGGCCGCTCCTGAACACTGAAGCTTTCTTT.

The sample holds a few counts of this clonotype. The rearrangement uses TRBV27 and TRBJ2-7, with D perhaps TRBD2 (5 bases). The CDR3 consists of 12 residues. Looked up from germline, CDR1 is MNHEY and CDR2 is SMNVEV (reference sequence). V was shortened by 8 bases and J by 5 bases, with 13 bases between the two germline ends. The CDR3 coding sequence is TGTGCCAGCGGATGGAGGCCTCACGAGCAGTACTTC. It yields the protein CASGWRPHEQYF.

CDR3 sequence reads: CASRMNVYEQYF. The DNA of the CDR3 is TGTGCCAGCAGGATGAACGTCTACGAGCAGTACTTC. This chain connects TRBV2 to TRBJ2-7; D not certain. This CDR3 has 12 amino acids. The V end was cut by 6 bases, the J end by 3 bases, with 9 bases between. Germline V gene data show CDR1 as SNHLY and CDR2 as FYNNEI.

The sample holds a few counts of this clonotype. The rearrangement joins TRBV5-1 to TRBJ1-1, with D possibly matching TRBD1 (5 bases). The CDR3 totals 16 residues. The germline gives CDR1 SGHRS, CDR2 YFSETQ. Trimming left V 0 bases short and J 0 bases short, with 12 bases between. The chain's CDR3 is CASSLEGRAMNTEAFF. Written as DNA, the CDR3 is TGCGCCAGCAGCTTGGAGGGGAGGGCGATGAACACTGAAGCTTTCTTT.

DNA for the CDR3: TGCAGTGCTCTCTTTGGACTAGAGCAGTTCTTC. Its protein product is CSALFGLEQFF. The V gene is TRBV20-1, the J gene TRBJ2-1; TRBD2 is a possible D gene (6 bases). V shed 5 bases and J shed 10 bases, with 12 bases lying between them. CDR1 is DFQATT, CDR2 SNEGSKA, per germline (reference sequence). CDR3 length: 11 amino acids.

The J gene is TRBJ2-1, the V gene TRBV4-3; perhaps TRBD2 as D (6 bases). The germline V and J ends were trimmed by 6 bases and 0 bases, with 6 bases remaining between them. CDR1 is LGHNA, CDR2 YSLEER, per germline. The CDR3 is 13 amino acids. In nucleotides, the CDR3 is TGCGCCAGCAGACTAGCCTCCTACAATGAGCAGTTCTTC. It is translated as CASRLASYNEQFF.

This clonotype was seen only a few times. One end of the junction fails to match germline, which may point to a read error. The rearrangement joins TRBV4-1 to TRBJ1-2; possibly TRBD1 for D (5 bases). Germline V gives CDR1 MGHRA, CDR2 YSYEKL. This CDR3 comprises 13 residues. In DNA, the CDR3 is TGCGCCAGCAGCCATACAGGAGACTACGGCTACACCTTC. Amino acid sequence: CASSHTGDYGYTF.

CDR3: CASSPARGTGNEKLFF. CDR3 nucleotides: TGTGCCAGTAGTCCGGCCCGCGGGACAGGAAATGAAAAACTGTTTTTT. The rearrangement uses TRBV19 and TRBJ1-4; 8 bases align to TRBD1. Trimming cost V 5 bases and J 5 bases; bases outside gene matches: 10. This CDR3 contains 16 residues. CDR1 is LNHDA and CDR2 is SQIVND in the germline V gene (reference sequence).

This clonotype was counted between two and nine times. The V gene is TRBV29-1, the J gene TRBJ1-1; TRBD1 agrees at 8 bases. Germline lookup yields CDR1 SQVTM and CDR2 ANQGSEA. The CDR3 consists of 11 residues. V lost 8 bases to trimming and J lost 7 bases; unmatched junction nucleotides: 6. As DNA, the CDR3 is TGCAGCCCCTCGACAGGGGTTGAAGCTTTCTTT. Its protein product is CSPSTGVEAFF.

This clonotype was seen a few times. The J gene is TRBJ1-5, the V gene TRBV12-3 or TRBV12-4; the D is unclear. CDR3 length: 13 residues. Trimming cost V 1 base and J 5 bases, with 6 bases left between them. The chain's CDR3 is CASSLGPYQPQHF. The CDR3 coding sequence is TGTGCCAGCAGTTTAGGGCCTTATCAGCCCCAGCATTTT.